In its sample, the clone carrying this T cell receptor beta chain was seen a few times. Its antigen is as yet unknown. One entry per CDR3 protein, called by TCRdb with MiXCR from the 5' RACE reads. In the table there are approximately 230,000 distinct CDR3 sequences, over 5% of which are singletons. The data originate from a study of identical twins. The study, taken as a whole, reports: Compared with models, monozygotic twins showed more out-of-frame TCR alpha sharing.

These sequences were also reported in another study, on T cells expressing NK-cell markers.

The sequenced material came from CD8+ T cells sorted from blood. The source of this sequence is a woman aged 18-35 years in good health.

CDR3 sequence (DNA): TGCAGTGCTGAACGGAGCGGGATCCCCTACGAGCAGTACTTC. Translated: CSAERSGIPYEQYF. The genes are TRBV20-1 and TRBJ2-7, with 7 nucleotides matching TRBD2. Per germline, CDR1 DFQATT and CDR2 SNEGSKA (reference sequence). V lost 5 bases, J lost 2 bases, and 9 bases stayed unmatched. This CDR3 is built from 14 residues.